These 5 T cell receptor beta chains share one sample of origin, sequenced in a study of identical twins. TCRdb re-called the 5' RACE reads through MiXCR, storing one row per CDR3 protein. The sample holds around 470,000 distinct CDR3 sequences, 12% to 15% seen once. These data also formed part of another study, on yellow fever vaccine responses in identical twins.

The material sequenced was CD4+ T cells sorted from blood. The receptors originated from a woman between 18 and 30 years old in good health.

This clonotype was observed at least ten times. The V gene is TRBV7-2, the J gene TRBJ1-4, with D tentatively TRBD1 (5 bases). This CDR3 is 15 amino acids long. Looked up from germline, CDR1 is SGHTA and CDR2 is FQGNSA. V lost 0 bases and J 5 bases, leaving 10 bases between the germline ends. The CDR3 spells CASSLARGTNEKLFF. The CDR3 nucleotides read TGTGCCAGCAGCTTAGCGAGGGGAACAAATGAAAAACTGTTTTTT.

The V and J genes are TRBV10-3 and TRBJ2-5, with TRBD2 matching 7 bases. The CDR3 extends over 14 amino acids. Germline V gene lookup returns CDR1 ENHRY and CDR2 SYGVKD. With V trimmed by 4 bases and J by 1 base, 3 bases remained unmatched. The CDR3: CAISGGGSQETQYF. In nucleotides, the CDR3 is TGTGCCATCAGTGGGGGAGGGTCCCAAGAGACCCAGTACTTC.

V gene TRBV7-9 combines with J gene TRBJ2-3; D possibly corresponds to TRBD2 (5 bases). This CDR3 is 15 amino acids long. V lost 0 bases and J lost 4, with 11 bases in between. Per the germline V gene, CDR1 is SEHNR and CDR2 is FQNEAQ (reference sequence). The CDR3 protein is CASSLAGVEADTQYF. The CDR3 nucleotides read TGTGCCAGCAGCTTAGCCGGGGTGGAGGCAGATACGCAGTATTTT.

The chain employs TRBV3-1 and TRBJ2-5, with 9 bases identical to TRBD2. V shed 1 base, J shed 5 bases, and the junction held 8 bases outside the gene matches. The CDR3 sequence is 16 residues long. Germline V lookup: CDR1 LGHDT, CDR2 YNNKEL (reference sequence). CDR3 region: CASSQGLIAGEETQYF. In nucleotides, the CDR3 is TGTGCCAGCAGCCAAGGTTTAATAGCGGGGGAGGAGACCCAGTACTTC.

The V gene is TRBV5-1, the J gene TRBJ1-1, with a tentative D call TRBD1 (5 bases). CDR3 length: 14 amino acids. Germline V gene lookup returns CDR1 SGHRS and CDR2 YFSETQ. Trimming cost V 4 bases and J 2 bases, with 12 bases left between them. The CDR3 nucleotides are TGCGCCAGCAGCACGTCGACAGTTAACACTGAAGCTTTCTTT. This gives the protein CASSTSTVNTEAFF.